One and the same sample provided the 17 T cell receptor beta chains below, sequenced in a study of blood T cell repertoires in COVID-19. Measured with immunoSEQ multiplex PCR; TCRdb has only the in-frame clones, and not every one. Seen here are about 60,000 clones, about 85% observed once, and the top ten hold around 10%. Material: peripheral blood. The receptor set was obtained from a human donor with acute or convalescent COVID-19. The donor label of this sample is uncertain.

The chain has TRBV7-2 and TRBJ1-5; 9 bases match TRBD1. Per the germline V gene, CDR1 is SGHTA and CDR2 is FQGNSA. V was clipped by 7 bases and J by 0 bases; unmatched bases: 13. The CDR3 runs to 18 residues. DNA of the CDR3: TGTGCCAGCACCCGGACAGGGGCCAAAACGTATAGCAATCAGCCCCAGCATTTT. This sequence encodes CASTRTGAKTYSNQPQHF.

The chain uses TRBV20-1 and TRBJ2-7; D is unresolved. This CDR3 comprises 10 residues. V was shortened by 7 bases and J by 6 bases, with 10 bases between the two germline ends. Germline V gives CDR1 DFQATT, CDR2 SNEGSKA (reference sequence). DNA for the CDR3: TGCAGTGTAAGAACTGTCGAGCAGTACGTC. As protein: CSVRTVEQYV.

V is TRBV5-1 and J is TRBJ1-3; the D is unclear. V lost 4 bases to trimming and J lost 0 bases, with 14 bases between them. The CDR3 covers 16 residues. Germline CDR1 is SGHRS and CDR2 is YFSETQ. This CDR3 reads CASSPWSVASGNTIYF. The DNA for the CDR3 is TGCGCCAGCAGCCCGTGGTCGGTTGCCTCTGGAAACACCATATATTTT.

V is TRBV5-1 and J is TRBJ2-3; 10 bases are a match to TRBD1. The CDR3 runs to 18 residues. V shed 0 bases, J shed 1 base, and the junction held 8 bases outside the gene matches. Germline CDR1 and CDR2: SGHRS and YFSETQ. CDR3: CASSLEGGQGPGTDTQYF. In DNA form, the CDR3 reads TGCGCCAGCAGCTTGGAGGGGGGACAGGGGCCGGGCACAGATACGCAGTATTTT. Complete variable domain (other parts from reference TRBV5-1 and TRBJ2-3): KAGVTQTPRYLIKTRGQQVTLSCSPISGHRSVSWYQQTPGQGLQFLFEYFSETQRNKGNFPGRFSGRQFSNSRSEMNVSTLELGDSALYLCASSLEGGQGPGTDTQYFGPGTRLTVL.

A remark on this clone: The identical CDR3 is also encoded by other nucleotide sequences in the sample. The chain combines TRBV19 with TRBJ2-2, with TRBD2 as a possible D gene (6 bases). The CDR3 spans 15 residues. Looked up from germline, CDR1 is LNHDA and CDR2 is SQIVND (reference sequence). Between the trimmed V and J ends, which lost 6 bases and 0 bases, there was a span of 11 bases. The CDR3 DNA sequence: TGTGCCAGTAGCCGGAGGGGCTCGAACACCGGGGAGCTGTTTTTT. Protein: CASSRRGSNTGELFF.

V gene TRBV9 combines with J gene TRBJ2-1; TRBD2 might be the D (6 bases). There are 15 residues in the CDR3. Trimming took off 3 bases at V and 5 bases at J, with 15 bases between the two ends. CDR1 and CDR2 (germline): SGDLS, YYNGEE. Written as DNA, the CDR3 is TGTGCCAGCAGCGGTAGCGGTGGAGGTAACAATGAGCAGTTCTTC. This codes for CASSGSGGGNNEQFF.

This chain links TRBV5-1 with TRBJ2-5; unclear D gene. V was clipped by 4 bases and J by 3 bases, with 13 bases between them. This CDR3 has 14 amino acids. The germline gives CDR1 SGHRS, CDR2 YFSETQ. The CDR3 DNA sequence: TGCGCCAGCAGCGACCCGACTGCTGAAGAGACCCAGTACTTC. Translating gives CASSDPTAEETQYF.

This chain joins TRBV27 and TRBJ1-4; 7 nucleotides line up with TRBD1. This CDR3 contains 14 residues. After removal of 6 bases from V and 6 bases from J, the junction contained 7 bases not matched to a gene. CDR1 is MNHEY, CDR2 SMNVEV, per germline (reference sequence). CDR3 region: CASRIRQGHEKLFF. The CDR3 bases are TGTGCCAGCAGGATCAGACAGGGTCATGAAAAACTGTTTTTT. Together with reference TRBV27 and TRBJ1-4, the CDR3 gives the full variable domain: EAQVTQNPRYLITVTGKKLTVTCSQNMNHEYMSWYRQDPGLGLRQIYYSMNVEVTDKGDVPEGYKVSRKEKRNFPLILESPSPNQTSLYFCASRIRQGHEKLFFGSGTQLSVL.

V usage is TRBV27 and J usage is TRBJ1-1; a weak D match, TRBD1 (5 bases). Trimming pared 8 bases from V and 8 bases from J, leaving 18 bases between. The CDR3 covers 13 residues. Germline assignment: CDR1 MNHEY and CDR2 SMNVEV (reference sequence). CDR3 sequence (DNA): TGTGCCAGCTCCCGAAATGGGGCCCTGGAAGCTTTCTTT. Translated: CASSRNGALEAFF.

The CDR3 DNA sequence: TGTGCCACCAGTTCCCCCGATCCGGGGACTGAAGCTTTCTTT. It yields the protein CATSSPDPGTEAFF. V gene TRBV24-1 combines with J gene TRBJ1-1; D is unclear. The CDR3 totals 14 residues. V was cut by 6 bases and J by 5 bases, with 15 bases left in between. CDR1 and CDR2 from the germline V gene are KGHDR and SFDVKD.

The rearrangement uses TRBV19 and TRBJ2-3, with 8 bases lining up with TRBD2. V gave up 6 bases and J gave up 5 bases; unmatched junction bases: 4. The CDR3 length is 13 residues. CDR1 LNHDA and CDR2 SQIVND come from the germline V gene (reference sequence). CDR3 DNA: TGTGCCAGTAGATCGCGGGGGGAAGATACGCAGTATTTT. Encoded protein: CASRSRGEDTQYF.

The CDR3 reads CSVMVRTASYEQYF. CDR3 sequence (DNA): TGCAGCGTTATGGTACGGACAGCCTCCTACGAGCAGTACTTC. The chain combines TRBV29-1 with TRBJ2-7; D is perhaps TRBD1 (6 bases). Germline V gene data show CDR1 as SQVTM and CDR2 as ANQGSEA. With 5 bases removed from V and 0 bases from J, the gap between germline ends came to 14 bases. There are 14 residues in the CDR3.

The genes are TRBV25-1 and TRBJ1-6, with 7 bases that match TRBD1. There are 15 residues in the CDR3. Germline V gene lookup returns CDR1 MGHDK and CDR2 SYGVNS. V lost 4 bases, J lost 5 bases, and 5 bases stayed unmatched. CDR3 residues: CASSAFQGDNSPLHF. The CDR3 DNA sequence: TGTGCCAGCAGTGCCTTTCAGGGGGATAATTCACCCCTCCACTTT. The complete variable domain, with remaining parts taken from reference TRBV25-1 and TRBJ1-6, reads EADIYQTPRYLVIGTGKKITLECSQTMGHDKMYWYQQDPGMELHLIHYSYGVNSTEKGDLSSESTVSRIRTEHFPLTLESARPSHTSQYLCASSAFQGDNSPLHFGNGTRLTVT.

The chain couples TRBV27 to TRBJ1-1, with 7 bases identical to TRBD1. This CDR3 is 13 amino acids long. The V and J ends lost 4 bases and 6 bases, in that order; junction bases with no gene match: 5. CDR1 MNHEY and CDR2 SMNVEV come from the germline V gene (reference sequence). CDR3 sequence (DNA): TGTGCCAGCAGTTCGACAGGGTGGGCTGAAGCTTTCTTT. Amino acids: CASSSTGWAEAFF.

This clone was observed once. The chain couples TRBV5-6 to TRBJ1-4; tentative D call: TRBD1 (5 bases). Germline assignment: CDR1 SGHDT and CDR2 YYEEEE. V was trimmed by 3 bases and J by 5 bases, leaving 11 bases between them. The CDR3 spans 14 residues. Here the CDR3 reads CASSSGAFNEKLFF. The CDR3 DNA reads TGTGCCAGCAGCTCTGGGGCGTTCAATGAAAAACTGTTTTTT.

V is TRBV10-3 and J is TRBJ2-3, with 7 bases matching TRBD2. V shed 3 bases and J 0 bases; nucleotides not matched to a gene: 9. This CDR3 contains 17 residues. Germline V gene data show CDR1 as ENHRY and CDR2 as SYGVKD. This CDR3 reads CAISDLPSGDSTDTQYF. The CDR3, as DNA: TGTGCCATCAGTGATTTGCCTAGCGGCGATAGCACAGATACGCAGTATTTT.

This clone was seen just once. The CDR3 is CASSLGTGGSYEQYF. The DNA of the CDR3 is TGTGCCAGCAGCCTGGGGACAGGGGGCTCCTACGAGCAGTACTTC. The rearrangement links TRBV5-6 to TRBJ2-7, with 11 bases identical to TRBD1. V was clipped by 4 bases and J by 0 bases; unmatched bases: 3. The CDR3 consists of 15 residues. CDR1 SGHDT and CDR2 YYEEEE come from the germline V gene. Variable domain in full (rest from reference TRBV5-6 and TRBJ2-7): DAGVTQSPTHLIKTRGQQVTLRCSPKSGHDTVSWYQQALGQGPQFIFQYYEEEERQRGNFPDRFSGHQFPNYSSELNVNALLLGDSALYLCASSLGTGGSYEQYFGPGTRLTVT.